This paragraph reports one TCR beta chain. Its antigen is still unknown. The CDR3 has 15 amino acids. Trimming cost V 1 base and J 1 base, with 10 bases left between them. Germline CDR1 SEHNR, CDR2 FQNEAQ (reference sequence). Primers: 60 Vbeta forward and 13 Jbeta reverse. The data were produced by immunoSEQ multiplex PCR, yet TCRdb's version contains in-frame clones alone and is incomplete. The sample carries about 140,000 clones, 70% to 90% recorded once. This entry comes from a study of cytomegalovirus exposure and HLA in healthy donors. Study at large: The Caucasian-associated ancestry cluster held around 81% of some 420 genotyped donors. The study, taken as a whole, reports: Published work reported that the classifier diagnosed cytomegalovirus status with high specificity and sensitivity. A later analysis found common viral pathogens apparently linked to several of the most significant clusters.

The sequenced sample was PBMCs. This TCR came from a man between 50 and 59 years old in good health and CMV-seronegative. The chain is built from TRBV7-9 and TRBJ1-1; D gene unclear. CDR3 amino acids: CASSLGGKRNTEAFF. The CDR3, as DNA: TGTGCCAGCAGCTTAGGAGGCAAGAGGAACACTGAAGCTTTCTTT. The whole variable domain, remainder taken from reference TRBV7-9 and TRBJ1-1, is DTGVSQNPRHKITKRGQNVTFRCDPISEHNRLYWYRQTLGQGPEFLTYFQNEAQLEKSRLLSDRFSAERPKGSFSTLEIQRTEQGDSAMYLCASSLGGKRNTEAFFGQGTRLTVV.